A single sample gave rise to the 13 T cell receptor beta chains below, sequenced in a study of tumor T cells in aggressive B-cell lymphoma. Assay used: immunoSEQ multiplex PCR; TCRdb lists only in-frame clones, some missing. The sample yields about 11,000 clones, 80% to 95% seen once. Sequencing was performed on tumor tissue. Receptors were obtained from an adult with diffuse large B cell lymphoma.

Concerning this clone: The junction differs from germline at one of its ends, possibly a read error. Distinct nucleotide sequences in the sample also encode this CDR3. The rearrangement uses TRBV6-1 and TRBJ2-7, with D perhaps TRBD2 (5 bases). CDR3 length: 18 amino acids. Per germline, CDR1 MNHNS and CDR2 SASEGT. DNA for the CDR3: TGTGCCAGTAGTGAAGCGCGGGCCTGGTCAGCCCACTCCTACGAGCAGTACTTC. Protein: CASSEARAWSAHSYEQYF.

V usage is TRBV13 and J usage is TRBJ2-7; 7 bases fit TRBD1. The CDR3 totals 14 residues. V lost 0 bases to trimming and J lost 2 bases; unmatched junction nucleotides: 1. Per germline, CDR1 PRHDT and CDR2 FYEKMQ (reference sequence). CDR3 protein: CASSLGQGAYEQYF. The CDR3, as DNA: TGTGCCAGCAGCTTAGGGCAGGGGGCCTACGAGCAGTACTTC.

This clone was found once. This chain links TRBV5-1 with TRBJ2-1; 7 nucleotides agree with TRBD1. With V trimmed by 2 bases and J by 1 base, 3 bases remained unmatched. The CDR3 has 15 residues. Germline V lookup: CDR1 SGHRS, CDR2 YFSETQ. Here the CDR3 DNA reads TGCGCCAGCAGCTTAGGGACAGTTTCCTACAATGAGCAGTTCTTC. Encoded protein: CASSLGTVSYNEQFF. Supplemented by reference TRBV5-1 and TRBJ2-1, the full variable domain reads KAGVTQTPRYLIKTRGQQVTLSCSPISGHRSVSWYQQTPGQGLQFLFEYFSETQRNKGNFPGRFSGRQFSNSRSEMNVSTLELGDSALYLCASSLGTVSYNEQFFGPGTRLTVL.

This clone was counted only a few times. The rearrangement uses TRBV19 and TRBJ2-2; the match to TRBD1 covers 9 bases. This CDR3 region has 13 residues. V shed 6 bases and J 4 bases; nucleotides not matched to a gene: 0. Germline V gives CDR1 LNHDA, CDR2 SQIVND (reference sequence). CDR3 loop: CASRDRGTGELFF. For the CDR3, the DNA is TGTGCCAGTAGGGACAGGGGCACCGGGGAGCTGTTTTTT.

V gene TRBV4-2 combines with J gene TRBJ1-5, with 8 bases aligning to TRBD1. The J segment lost 5 bases and the V segment lost 1 base, leaving 4 bases of the junction unmatched. Germline loops: CDR1 LGHNA, CDR2 YNFKEQ. CDR3 length: 15 amino acids. The CDR3 coding sequence is TGTGCCAGCAGCCAAGGGACAGGGCTTGATCAGCCCCAGCATTTT. This codes for CASSQGTGLDQPQHF.

In DNA form, the CDR3 reads TGTGCCAGCAGTGAAGCGGAGACCTACGAGCAGTACTTC. This encodes CASSEAETYEQYF. The J gene is TRBJ2-7, the V gene TRBV2; no clear D. CDR1 SNHLY and CDR2 FYNNEI come from the germline V gene. This CDR3 has 13 residues. Trimming removed 0 bases at V and 2 bases at J, with 5 bases between.

J is TRBJ2-7 and V is TRBV19; 12 bases are a match to TRBD1. Germline CDR1 and CDR2: LNHDA and SQIVND (reference sequence). After removal of 8 bases from V and 5 bases from J, the junction contained 7 bases not matched to a gene. The CDR3 extends over 14 amino acids. For the CDR3, the DNA is TGTGCCAGTCGAAACGGGGACAGGGGGCACGAGCAGTACTTC. Translated: CASRNGDRGHEQYF.

This clone was seen only once. The chain couples TRBV6-5 to TRBJ1-1; tentatively, D is TRBD1 (6 bases). V lost 2 bases and J 7 bases, leaving 17 bases between the germline ends. The CDR3 is 15 residues long. Germline V gene sequence: CDR1 MNHEY, CDR2 SVGAGI. The CDR3 coding sequence is TGTGCCAGCAGTTACCTACTGACAGGCCAGGGTGAAGCTTTCTTT. Translated, it gives CASSYLLTGQGEAFF.

V and J are TRBV5-1 and TRBJ2-7, with 10 bases that match TRBD2. This CDR3 has 15 amino acids. Germline CDR1 and CDR2: SGHRS and YFSETQ. J gave up 0 bases and V 2 bases, and 2 bases lay outside the gene matches. CDR3 DNA: TGCGCCAGCAGCTTAGTAGCGGGAGGCTCCTACGAGCAGTACTTC. Translated: CASSLVAGGSYEQYF. The full variable domain, its missing parts supplied by reference TRBV5-1 and TRBJ2-7, is KAGVTQTPRYLIKTRGQQVTLSCSPISGHRSVSWYQQTPGQGLQFLFEYFSETQRNKGNFPGRFSGRQFSNSRSEMNVSTLELGDSALYLCASSLVAGGSYEQYFGPGTRLTVT.

The chain joins TRBV6-5 to TRBJ1-2; D is ambiguous. Germline V gene sequence: CDR1 MNHEY, CDR2 SVGAGI. Trimming removed 2 bases from V and 4 bases from J, with 8 bases in between. The CDR3 loop spans 13 amino acids. CDR3 in amino acids: CASSYGHGYGYTF. The CDR3 bases are TGTGCCAGCAGTTACGGTCACGGCTATGGCTACACCTTC.

Of note for this clone: Different DNA sequences within this sample yield the same CDR3. The chain has TRBV19 and TRBJ2-5; TRBD1 might be the D (5 bases). This CDR3 has 14 amino acids. Germline V lookup: CDR1 LNHDA, CDR2 SQIVND (reference sequence). The ends were cut back, 4 bases at V and 5 bases at J, with 14 bases in the middle. CDR3 protein: CASSRSQGRETQYF. The CDR3 DNA follows: TGTGCCAGTAGTAGGTCCCAGGGAAGGGAGACCCAGTACTTC.

This clone occurred once. V and J are TRBV5-1 and TRBJ2-1, with TRBD2 matching over 8 bases. CDR1 is SGHRS and CDR2 is YFSETQ in the germline V gene. After removal of 6 bases from V and 6 bases from J, the junction contained 8 bases not matched to a gene. The length of the CDR3 is 14 residues. CDR3 in DNA: TGCGCCAGCACCGAAGCGGGAGCAAGCAATGAGCAGTTCTTC. Its protein is CASTEAGASNEQFF.

The rearrangement links TRBV25-1 to TRBJ1-6; 7 positions agree with TRBD1. This CDR3 region has 12 residues. Germline-derived CDR1 and CDR2 are MGHDK and SYGVNS. Trimming took 7 bases from V and 12 from J; bases not matched to a gene: 6. DNA of the CDR3: TGTGCCAGCACAGACAGGGTGGGACCCCTCCACTTT. Encoded protein: CASTDRVGPLHF. The full variable domain, with the rest looked up from reference TRBV25-1 and TRBJ1-6, is EADIYQTPRYLVIGTGKKITLECSQTMGHDKMYWYQQDPGMELHLIHYSYGVNSTEKGDLSSESTVSRIRTEHFPLTLESARPSHTSQYLCASTDRVGPLHFGNGTRLTVT.